The clone carrying this T cell receptor (beta chain) was detected many times. The antigen is not known. The sample comes from a study of CD8 T cells in ankylosing spondylitis. TCRdb analysed the 5' RACE reads with MiXCR anew, one entry per CDR3 protein. The sample holds approximately 540,000 distinct CDR3 sequences, 12% seen once. Study results and caveats: There was a TCR beta motif, made of several highly homologous variants, that appeared characteristic of ankylosing spondylitis blood. Disease-linked clones displayed a CD8+ phenotype and appeared relatively rarely in peripheral blood. According to the report, clones linked to the disease were significantly enriched in matched synovial fluid samples taken from ankylosing spondylitis patients.

This sequence was found in a male donor with ankylosing spondylitis. The sequencing input was blood, either unsorted or a sorted T cell fraction (not recorded which).

The CDR3 region has the DNA TGTGCCAGCAGCGCCCGGGCCACCGACGTAGGCACTGAAGCTTTCTTT. Protein product: CASSARATDVGTEAFF. This rearrangement joins TRBV12-3 or TRBV12-4 to TRBJ1-1; D uncertain. The V and J ends lost 6 bases and 4 bases respectively, with 21 bases between them. The CDR3 has 16 amino acids.